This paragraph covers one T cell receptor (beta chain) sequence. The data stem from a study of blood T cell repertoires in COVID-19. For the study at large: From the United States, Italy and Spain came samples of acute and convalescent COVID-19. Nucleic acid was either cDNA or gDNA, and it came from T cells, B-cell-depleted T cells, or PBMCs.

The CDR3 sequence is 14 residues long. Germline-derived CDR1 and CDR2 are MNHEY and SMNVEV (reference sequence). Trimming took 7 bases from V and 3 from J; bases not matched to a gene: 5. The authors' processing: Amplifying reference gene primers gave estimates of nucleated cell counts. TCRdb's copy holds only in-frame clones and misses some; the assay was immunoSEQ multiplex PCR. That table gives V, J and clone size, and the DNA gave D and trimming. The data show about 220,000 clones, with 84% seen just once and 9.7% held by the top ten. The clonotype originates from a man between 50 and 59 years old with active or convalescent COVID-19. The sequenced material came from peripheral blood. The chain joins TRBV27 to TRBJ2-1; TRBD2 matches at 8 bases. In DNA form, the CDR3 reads TGTGCCAGCACCACTAGCGGATTCTACAATGAGCAGTTCTTC. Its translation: CASTTSGFYNEQFF.